The 15 T cell receptor beta chains listed next were all sequenced from one sample in a study of T cells in Graves' hyperthyroidism and ophthalmopathy. Regions amplified from RNA transcripts were the TCR beta CDR3 regions. In the first-round RT-PCR of the TCR CDR3, the HTBI primer set was used. TCRdb analysed the multiplex PCR reads with MiXCR anew, one entry per CDR3 protein. The sample consists of 600,000 or so distinct CDR3 sequences, 14% of them appearing once. Source material: blood. These receptors were taken from a woman between 18 and 29 years old with Graves' ophthalmopathy.

This clonotype was detected ten times or more. J is TRBJ1-1 and V is TRBV3-1; 8 nucleotides match TRBD1. The CDR3 extends over 15 amino acids. With 4 bases clipped from V and 1 base from J, the junction kept 5 bases outside the gene matches. Germline V gene sequence: CDR1 LGHDT, CDR2 YNNKEL (reference sequence). CDR3 coding DNA: TGTGCCAGCAGCCCCTACAGGGGGGCGAACACTGAAGCTTTCTTT. As protein: CASSPYRGANTEAFF.

This clonotype was seen more than once but under ten times. The chain combines TRBV5-4 with TRBJ1-2; TRBD1 is a possible D gene (6 bases). Germline V gene sequence: CDR1 SGHNT, CDR2 YYREEE (reference sequence). This CDR3 region has 13 residues. Between the trimmed V and J ends, which lost 1 base and 7 bases, there was a span of 11 bases. The CDR3 loop reads CASSLFQGPGYTF. The DNA for the CDR3 is TGTGCCAGCAGCTTGTTTCAGGGGCCTGGCTACACCTTC. The full variable domain, with the rest looked up from reference TRBV5-4 and TRBJ1-2, is ETGVTQSPTHLIKTRGQQVTLRCSSQSGHNTVSWYQQALGQGPQFIFQYYREEENGRGNFPPRFSGLQFPNYSSELNVNALELDDSALYLCASSLFQGPGYTFGSGTRLTVV.

This clonotype was seen many times. The gene calls are TRBV30 and TRBJ1-3, with no clear D. Trimming cost V 2 bases and J 0 bases, with 2 bases left between them. Germline CDR1 is GTSNPN and CDR2 is SVGIG (reference sequence). The CDR3 sequence is 12 residues long. CDR3 sequence (DNA): TGTGCCTGGAGTAGCTCTGGAAACACCATATATTTT. Its translation: CAWSSSGNTIYF.

The chain is built from TRBV19 and TRBJ2-7, with D perhaps TRBD1 or TRBD2 (5 bases each). The germline V gene encodes CDR1 LNHDA and CDR2 SQIVND (reference sequence). Trimming stripped 6 bases from V and 3 bases from J, with 15 bases between. The CDR3 extends over 14 amino acids. The CDR3 nucleotides are TGTGCCAGTAGACGGGACGTTGCGGGCTACGAGCAGTACTTC. It encodes CASRRDVAGYEQYF.

In its sample, this clonotype was seen a few times. The rearrangement joins TRBV15 to TRBJ1-2, with a possible D match to TRBD1 (6 bases). Between the trimmed V and J ends, which lost 5 bases and 1 base, there was a span of 14 bases. CDR1 is LNHNV and CDR2 is YYDKDF in the germline V gene (reference sequence). The CDR3 extends over 15 amino acids. The CDR3 region is CATSSRDILNYGYTF. In DNA, the CDR3 is TGTGCCACCAGCTCCCGGGACATCCTTAACTATGGCTACACCTTC. The full variable domain, rest sourced from reference TRBV15 and TRBJ1-2, is DAMVIQNPRYQVTQFGKPVTLSCSQTLNHNVMYWYQQKSSQAPKLLFHYYDKDFNNEADTPDNFQSRRPNTSFCFLDIRSPGLGDTAMYLCATSSRDILNYGYTFGSGTRLTVV.

This clonotype has a count of ten or more. The gene calls are TRBV20-1 and TRBJ2-3, with D hard to call. Germline loops: CDR1 DFQATT, CDR2 SNEGSKA (reference sequence). This CDR3 spans 8 amino acids. The CDR3 sequence: CPGDTQYF. The CDR3 DNA reads TGCCCAGGAGATACGCAGTATTTT.

This clonotype was seen many times. The chain uses TRBV5-5 and TRBJ2-2, with 7 positions matching TRBD1. This CDR3 is 14 amino acids long. V trimming: 4 bases; J trimming: 4 bases; junction bases outside the gene matches: 4. Germline CDR1 reads SGHKS; CDR2 reads YYEKEE (reference sequence). CDR3 protein: CASSPGTATGELFF. As DNA, the CDR3 is TGTGCCAGCAGCCCCGGGACAGCCACCGGGGAGCTGTTTTTT.

There are many counts of this clonotype. This chain uses TRBV6-1 with TRBJ2-2; 7 nucleotides agree with TRBD2. From germline, CDR1 is MNHNS and CDR2 SASEGT. This CDR3 has 17 residues. Trimming removed 7 bases from V and 6 bases from J; junction bases left unmatched: 17. In DNA form, the CDR3 reads TGTGCCAGCAAACTACTTGCGGGAGAATCGGCAGCCGGGGAGCTGTTTTTT. Protein: CASKLLAGESAAGELFF.

The CDR3: CASGGVSNYGYTF. The CDR3 DNA follows: TGTGCCTCGGGGGGGGTTTCTAACTATGGCTACACCTTC. The chain is built from TRBV30 and TRBJ1-2, with D possibly TRBD1 on 5 matching bases. Trimming took 7 bases from V and 0 from J, leaving 12 bases between them. This CDR3 is 13 amino acids long. Germline-derived CDR1 and CDR2 are GTSNPN and SVGIG (reference sequence).

In this sample, this clonotype turned up many times. The CDR3 DNA reads as TGTGCCAGCAGTTTAGAACAGGGCTCCTACGAGCAGTACTTC. This codes for CASSLEQGSYEQYF. V is TRBV12-3 or TRBV12-4 and J is TRBJ2-7, with D maybe TRBD1 (6 bases). V shed 1 base and J shed 0 bases, with 7 bases lying between them. There are 14 residues in the CDR3.

The CDR3 here is CASSQDGEQFF. In nucleotides, the CDR3 is TGTGCCAGCAGCCAGGACGGTGAGCAGTTCTTC. The chain employs TRBV5-6 and TRBJ2-1; D remains unclear. The CDR3 has 11 amino acids. CDR1 is SGHDT, CDR2 YYEEEE, per germline. Deletions cut 4 bases from V and 9 bases from J, with 8 bases between.

At least ten counts were recorded for this clonotype. This chain links TRBV12-3 or TRBV12-4 with TRBJ1-1, with D perhaps matching TRBD1 (6 bases). CDR3 length equals 13 residues. Trimming removed 5 bases at V and 5 bases at J, with 12 bases between. In nucleotides, the CDR3 is TGTGCCAGCAGTGAACAGGGTCGTACTGAAGCTTTCTTT. Encoded protein: CASSEQGRTEAFF.

The chain combines TRBV12-3 or TRBV12-4 with TRBJ2-7, with TRBD2 matching 16 bases. CDR3 length: 19 residues. Germline trimming cut 6 bases from V and 5 bases from J; bases unmatched to any gene: 16. CDR3 nucleotides: TGTGCCAGCAGCACGTTTGGGGGGCGGGGACTAGCGGGAGGGAACGAGCAGTACTTC. Protein: CASSTFGGRGLAGGNEQYF.

This clonotype came up many times. The chain is built from TRBV7-9 and TRBJ1-5; 7 nucleotides align to TRBD1. The germline V gene has CDR1 SEHNR and CDR2 FQNEAQ (reference sequence). V dropped 0 bases and J dropped 6; count of bases not matched to a gene: 2. The CDR3 has 14 amino acids. In DNA, the CDR3 is TGTGCCAGCAGCTTAGCAGGGGGCTCTCAGCCCCAGCATTTT. Its translation: CASSLAGGSQPQHF. Full variable domain (outside the CDR3, taken from reference TRBV7-9 and TRBJ1-5): DTGVSQNPRHKITKRGQNVTFRCDPISEHNRLYWYRQTLGQGPEFLTYFQNEAQLEKSRLLSDRFSAERPKGSFSTLEIQRTEQGDSAMYLCASSLAGGSQPQHFGDGTRLSIL.

The rearrangement links TRBV5-4 to TRBJ2-7, with 10 positions matching TRBD2. J lost 1 base, V lost 0 bases, and 7 bases had no gene match. Germline assignment: CDR1 SGHNT and CDR2 YYREEE (reference sequence). The CDR3 consists of 17 residues. CDR3 in DNA: TGTGCCAGCAGCTTGGCCGGAGGGACTAGCGCTTCCTACGAGCAGTACTTC. Encoded protein: CASSLAGGTSASYEQYF.